The 10 T cell receptor beta chains presented below share a single source sample, sequenced in a study of breast tumors, draining lymph nodes, adjacent tissues. TCRdb re-called the multiplex PCR reads with MiXCR, one entry per CDR3 protein. The table lists some 19,000 distinct CDR3 sequences, roughly 50% of them singletons. The sample was breast tumor tissue. All receptors derive from a female donor with breast cancer. Some clones in this sample may be carry-over from other donors' samples.

In its sample, this clonotype ranks as medium-sized (0.01 to 0.1%). V usage is TRBV7-2 and J usage is TRBJ2-3, with D possibly matching TRBD2 (5 bases). The V gene's germline CDR1 is SGHTA and CDR2 FQGNSA. Trimming shortened V by 3 bases and J by 2 bases, and 9 bases separated the two germline ends. The length of the CDR3 is 14 residues. Written as DNA, the CDR3 is TGTGCCAGCAGCTTTATTAGCGACACAGATACGCAGTATTTT. This translates into CASSFISDTDTQYF.

With respect to this clonotype: Sequence at one end of the junction differs from germline and may be a read error. The CDR3 region is CDSSLGQGTDTQHF. CDR3 bases: TGTGACAGCAGTTTAGGACAGGGCACAGATACGCAGCATTTT. V is TRBV28 and J is TRBJ2-3; 8 bases agree with TRBD1. The J call is in doubt because the DNA end fits TRBJ1-5 better. The length of the CDR3 is 14 residues. From germline, CDR1 is MDHEN and CDR2 SYDVKM.

At least ten counts were recorded for this clonotype. A much larger clonotype is one base distant, so this may be a read error. This chain uses TRBV6-1 with TRBJ2-7; D perhaps matches TRBD2 (5 bases). This CDR3 spans 14 amino acids. Germline CDR1 is MNHNS and CDR2 is SASEGT. The CDR3 region has the DNA TGTGCCAGCAGTCAAGCGGTGGAACTGGGCGAGCAGTACTTC. Amino acid sequence: CASSQAVELGEQYF.

On this clonotype itself: The CDR3 ends on some other residue instead of the conserved phenylalanine or tryptophan, so this is likely a read error. The CDR3 loop is CASSRADSLKEKLFL. CDR3 nucleotides: TGTGCCAGCAGCCGGGCGGACAGTCTTAAGGAAAAACTGTTTCTT. This chain links TRBV5-4 with TRBJ1-4; D is perhaps TRBD1 (6 bases). Germline V CDR1 and CDR2: SGHNT, YYREEE (reference sequence). V lost 4 bases and J lost 8, with 18 bases in between. This CDR3 spans 15 amino acids.

The V call is TRBV6-4, the J call TRBJ2-1, with 10 bases lining up with TRBD2. Per germline, CDR1 MRHNA and CDR2 SNTAGT. This CDR3 comprises 13 residues. With V trimmed by 7 bases and J by 12 bases, 9 bases remained unmatched. This CDR3 reads CASTSGSTDAQFF. In nucleotides, the CDR3 is TGTGCCAGCACTAGCGGGAGCACAGATGCGCAGTTCTTC.

As regards this clonotype: One end of the junction varies from germline; a read error may be responsible. The chain is built from TRBV19 and TRBJ2-2, with TRBD1 as a possible D gene (6 bases). The V gene's germline CDR1 is LNHDA and CDR2 SQIVND (reference sequence). The length of the CDR3 is 15 residues. CDR3 coding DNA: TGTGCCGGCCAGACCCCGACAGGTGACACCAGGGAGCTGTTTTTT. It encodes CAGQTPTGDTRELFF.

The genes are TRBV20-1 and TRBJ1-3; D unresolved. The germline V and J ends were trimmed by 0 bases and 8 bases, with 11 bases remaining between them. Germline CDR1 is DFQATT and CDR2 is SNEGSKA (reference sequence). This CDR3 is 13 amino acids long. The CDR3 coding sequence is TGCAGTGCTAGAGATCCCTCGTGGGACACCATATATTTT. Encoded protein: CSARDPSWDTIYF.

At least ten counts were recorded for this clonotype. This may come from a read error, since a much larger clone is one base off. The conserved phenylalanine or tryptophan normally closing the CDR3 is absent here, so this likely arose from a read error. The V call is TRBV20-1, the J call TRBJ2-1; the D is unclear. From germline, CDR1 is DFQATT and CDR2 SNEGSKA (reference sequence). This CDR3 contains 10 residues. Deletions cut 3 bases from V and 6 bases from J, with 3 bases between. The CDR3 here is CSASSNEQFS. The DNA of the CDR3 is TGCAGTGCTAGTAGCAATGAGCAGTTCTCC.

V gene TRBV20-1 combines with J gene TRBJ2-5; the match to TRBD2 covers 9 bases. Germline V gene sequence: CDR1 DFQATT, CDR2 SNEGSKA (reference sequence). The CDR3 contains 14 residues. V lost 8 bases and J lost 5; bases outside the gene matches: 12. The CDR3 here is CSLAGAGGSETQYF. CDR3 in DNA: TGCAGTCTTGCTGGTGCGGGAGGGAGTGAGACCCAGTACTTC.

Many counts were recorded for this clonotype. The V call is TRBV18, the J call TRBJ1-5; the match to TRBD1 covers 8 bases. CDR3 length: 15 amino acids. Unmatched junction bases numbered 3, after V lost 3 bases and J lost 2 bases. Germline V lookup: CDR1 KGHSH, CDR2 LQKENI. The chain's CDR3 is CASSPETGGNQPQHF. The CDR3 coding sequence is TGTGCCAGCTCACCCGAGACAGGGGGCAATCAGCCCCAGCATTTT.